The rows below give T cell receptor beta chains drawn from one sample of a study of Ad26.COV2.S vaccination and SARS-CoV-2 variants. Method: immunoSEQ multiplex PCR; TCRdb's copy keeps in-frame clones and lacks some. This table holds 350,000 to 400,000 clones, around nine tenths found once. The input for sequencing was peripheral blood, taken in a trial of Ad26.COV2.S vaccine versus placebo. These receptors were taken from a person between 18 and 65 years old who received the Ad26.COV2.S COVID-19 vaccine or a placebo. Both conserved end residues are part of each CDR3. Fields, in order: J gene, D gene, clone size, CDR3 length, V gene, CDR3 protein, CDR3 DNA. The D gene is left open where the match is weak. Not every row has a clone size; where given, it reads once, few, many or a size class.

J gene: TRBJ1-6; D gene: NA; clone size: NA; CDR3 length: 16; V gene: TRBV21-1; CDR3 protein: CASSKVQSSYNSPLHF; CDR3 DNA: TGTGCCAGCAGCAAAGTACAGAGCTCCTATAATTCACCCCTCCACTTT
J gene: TRBJ2-1; D gene: TRBD2; clone size: NA; CDR3 length: 16; V gene: TRBV6-1; CDR3 protein: CASSEAVGTSFLEQFF; CDR3 DNA: TGTGCCAGCAGTGAAGCGGTGGGGACTAGTTTTTTGGAGCAGTTCTTC
J gene: TRBJ1-5; D gene: NA; clone size: once; CDR3 length: 13; V gene: TRBV7-2; CDR3 protein: CASSASRVQPQHF; CDR3 DNA: TGTGCCAGCAGCGCTTCCAGGGTTCAGCCCCAGCATTTT
J gene: TRBJ2-3; D gene: NA; clone size: NA; CDR3 length: 12; V gene: TRBV2; CDR3 protein: CASSEREDTQYF; CDR3 DNA: TGTGCCAGCAGTGAAAGAGAAGATACGCAGTATTTT
J gene: TRBJ2-1; D gene: TRBD2; clone size: NA; CDR3 length: 18; V gene: TRBV6-8; CDR3 protein: CASSYSELAGGPFHEQFF; CDR3 DNA: TGTGCCAGCAGTTACAGTGAACTAGCGGGAGGGCCTTTCCATGAGCAGTTCTTC
J gene: TRBJ2-3; D gene: NA; clone size: NA; CDR3 length: 12; V gene: TRBV5-4; CDR3 protein: CASSAQADTQYF; CDR3 DNA: TGTGCCAGCAGCGCCCAGGCAGATACGCAGTATTTT
J gene: TRBJ2-3; D gene: TRBD2; clone size: NA; CDR3 length: 14; V gene: TRBV9; CDR3 protein: CASSVTSGTDTQYF; CDR3 DNA: TGTGCCAGCAGCGTAACTAGCGGCACAGATACGCAGTATTTT
J gene: TRBJ1-1; D gene: TRBD1; clone size: once; CDR3 length: 13; V gene: TRBV29-1; CDR3 protein: CSVEAGQFGEAFF; CDR3 DNA: TGCAGCGTTGAAGCGGGACAGTTTGGTGAAGCTTTCTTT
J gene: TRBJ2-5; D gene: TRBD2; clone size: NA; CDR3 length: 15; V gene: TRBV6-1; CDR3 protein: CASSEASGGRETQYF; CDR3 DNA: TGTGCCAGCAGTGAGGCTAGCGGGGGCCGAGAGACCCAGTACTTC
J gene: TRBJ2-3; D gene: NA; clone size: NA; CDR3 length: 12; V gene: TRBV11-2; CDR3 protein: CASSLHTDTQYF; CDR3 DNA: TGTGCCAGCAGCTTACACACAGATACGCAGTATTTT
J gene: TRBJ2-1; D gene: NA; clone size: NA; CDR3 length: 13; V gene: TRBV15; CDR3 protein: CATSTSSYNEQFF; CDR3 DNA: TGTGCCACCAGCACTTCCTCCTACAATGAGCAGTTCTTC
J gene: TRBJ1-4; D gene: TRBD1; clone size: NA; CDR3 length: 15; V gene: TRBV10-3; CDR3 protein: CAISDVTGPSEKLFF; CDR3 DNA: TGTGCCATCTCTGACGTGACAGGGCCGAGTGAAAAACTGTTTTTT
J gene: TRBJ1-4; D gene: NA; clone size: NA; CDR3 length: 14; V gene: TRBV6-5; CDR3 protein: CASSYSAGDVKLFF; CDR3 DNA: TGTGCCAGCAGTTACTCGGCAGGGGACGTAAAACTGTTTTTT
J gene: TRBJ2-1; D gene: TRBD2; clone size: NA; CDR3 length: 16; V gene: TRBV4-1; CDR3 protein: CASSQVGTSGRGEQFF; CDR3 DNA: TGCGCCAGCAGCCAAGTCGGGACTAGCGGGAGAGGTGAGCAGTTCTTC
J gene: TRBJ1-1; D gene: NA; clone size: NA; CDR3 length: 11; V gene: TRBV5-1; CDR3 protein: CASRAEGIAFF; CDR3 DNA: TGCGCCAGCAGAGCCGAGGGGATAGCTTTCTTT
J gene: TRBJ2-1; D gene: NA; clone size: NA; CDR3 length: 12; V gene: TRBV7-2; CDR3 protein: CASSLASYEQFF; CDR3 DNA: TGTGCCAGCAGCTTAGCCTCCTATGAGCAGTTCTTC
J gene: TRBJ1-6; D gene: NA; clone size: many; CDR3 length: 12; V gene: TRBV30; CDR3 protein: CAWSGVKSPLHF; CDR3 DNA: TGTGCCTGGAGTGGCGTGAAATCACCCCTCCACTTT
J gene: TRBJ1-5; D gene: NA; clone size: NA; CDR3 length: 16; V gene: TRBV6-1; CDR3 protein: CASSEIRIIYNQPQHF; CDR3 DNA: TGTGCCAGCAGCGAAATAAGGATAATTTACAATCAGCCCCAGCATTTT